This T cell receptor beta chain was found in a study of CD8+ T cells in alopecia areata (dated by TCRdb to 2017 to 2018). With respect to the entire study: Treated patients were enrolled in an open-label pilot trial of oral tofacitinib at 5 to 10 mg twice daily for moderate-to-severe alopecia areata. Patients received tofacitinib for 6 to 18 months and were then followed off drug for 6 months to check for delayed response and recurrence. To study T cell clonal expansion in alopecia areata, the researchers applied high-throughput TCRbeta sequencing to both the C3H/HeJ mouse model and human patients. Scalp tissue and sorted CD4+ and CD8+ peripheral blood T cells from patchy and totalis/universalis alopecia areata patients and from healthy controls were covered by human TCRbeta sequencing. Biopsies were taken from tofacitinib-treated patients at baseline and at 4 and 24 weeks of treatment, and a later scalp biopsy was taken in several of the tofacitinib-treated patients. Scalp clonality was compared among normal scalp (n=4), patchy alopecia areata scalp (n=8), and alopecia totalis/universalis scalp (n=8). The RNA source kit depended on sample type: the PAXgene miRNA kit for fixed scalp, the miRNeasy kit for PBMCs, and the RNeasy kit for mouse skin. immunoSEQ multiplex PCR using 35 Vbeta forward primers and 13 Jbeta reverse primers was used to amplify TCRbeta CDR3 regions. Study-wide findings and limitations: Shared TCR sequences between patients were less evident than in mice, which may be partly attributable to HLA diversity in the patient population. Unlike mouse skin, where gammadelta T cells dominate, normal human skin contains resident alphabeta T cells that get sequenced too, which complicates analysis of the scalp TCR repertoire. Compared with normal scalp, lesional scalp, particularly in alopecia totalis/universalis, had higher clonality and more expanded CD8+ clones, which suggests antigenic drive.

V is cut by 0 bases and J by 1 base, and the space between the germline ends is 10 bases. Including the terminal cysteine and phenylalanine, the CDR3 comprises 15 residues. Only the CDR3 region is kept as DNA, spanning 45 bases read in frame from base 1. CDR1 and CDR2, looked up from the germline V gene, are SGDLS and YYNGEE. Comments on this clone: No antigen is known for it. Nothing much larger sits one base from this clone, and base qualities are not available.

The receptor library was made with the immunoSEQ multiplex PCR assay. RNA was extracted from all samples and reverse transcribed into cDNA as template for TCR sequencing. SuperScript III was used to make first-strand cDNA, primed with a 2:1 mix of oligo-dT and random hexamers. Amplification bias was assessed with a synthetic immune receptor repertoire, and residual bias was removed computationally. Turning to the authors' computational methods: After raw reads were preprocessed to remove errors, the CDR3 was defined following IMGT conventions as running from the conserved cysteine to phenylalanine. Clonality was calculated as 1 minus Shannon entropy normalized by log2 of the number of productive unique TCRs. Whether each scalp clone was CD4 or CD8 was inferred by checking scalp TCRbeta sequences against the CD4 and CD8 repertoires from sorted blood. Drawn from immuneACCESS, this table holds only the in-frame rearrangements with V and J called that TCRdb kept. Clones are partly lost; checked studies trace under half to an unresolved V gene and leave the rest unexplained. D and trimming were read from the DNA, whereas the V and J calls and clone size are those reported in that table. The sample table holds around 130,000 clones, of which roughly 61% were seen once. The ten largest clones take up 3.5% to 5% of the sample.

What this sample's time point label stands for: baseline before oral tofacitinib. Lesional scalp punch biopsies and peripheral blood were collected from alopecia areata patients. PBMCs were separated by density centrifugation and stained for CD3, CD4 and CD8, after which CD4+ and CD8+ T cells were sorted on a FACSAria. The receptor was isolated from a human donor with alopecia areata. Recombination joined TRBV9 with TRBJ1-1; a confident D gene designation cannot be given. Sequencing was performed on CD4+ T cells sorted from blood, taken at week 0. The CDR3 reads as follows: CASSVGHSSNTEAFF. The DNA reads TGTGCCAGCAGCGTAGGGCACAGTTCGAACACTGAAGCTTTCTTT. Full variable domain (CDR3 extended with the reference TRBV9 and TRBJ1-1 proteins): DSGVTQTPKHLITATGQRVTLRCSPRSGDLSVYWYQQSLDQGLQFLIQYYNGEERAKGNILERFSAQQFPDLHSELNLSSLELGDSALYFCASSVGHSSNTEAFFGQGTRLTVV.